This TCR beta chain is drawn from a study of cytomegalovirus exposure and HLA in healthy donors. Study-wide context: Ancestry clustering placed 81% of a few hundred genotyped donors in the Caucasian-associated cluster. Study findings and constraints: Cytomegalovirus-associated status was assigned to some 160 TCR beta chains. Later, an analysis found that common viral pathogens appeared to be linked with several of the most significant clusters.

Per the germline V gene, CDR1 is SGHVS and CDR2 is FNYEAQ. The V gene lost 3 bases and the J gene lost 4 bases, with 9 bases spanning the gap. CDR3 size: 14 residues. Healthy donors of bone marrow made up the group. 13 Jbeta primers and 60 Vbeta primers were used for the PCR. Generated by immunoSEQ multiplex PCR, the TCRdb table keeps only in-frame clones and is missing some. The table lists approximately 170,000 clones, about four fifths of them singletons. This clone has just one count. Its antigen is unidentified. This chain connects TRBV7-6 to TRBJ2-2, with TRBD2 as a possible D gene (6 bases). The specimen was PBMCs. This clonotype was sampled from a man between 50 and 59 years old in good health and CMV-seropositive. CDR3 sequence: CASSFYGGTGELFF. In nucleotides, the CDR3 is TGTGCCAGCAGCTTTTACGGGGGCACCGGGGAGCTGTTTTTT.